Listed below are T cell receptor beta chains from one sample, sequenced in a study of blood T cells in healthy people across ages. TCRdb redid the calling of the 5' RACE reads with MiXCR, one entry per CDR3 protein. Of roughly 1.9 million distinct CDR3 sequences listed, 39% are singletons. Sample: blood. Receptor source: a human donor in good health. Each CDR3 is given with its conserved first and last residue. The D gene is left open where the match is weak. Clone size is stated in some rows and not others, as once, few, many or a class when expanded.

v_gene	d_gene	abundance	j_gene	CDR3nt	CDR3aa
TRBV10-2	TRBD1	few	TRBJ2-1	TGCGCCAGCAGTGAGTGGGTGGGGACAGGGGACAATGAGCAGTTCTTC	CASSEWVGTGDNEQFF
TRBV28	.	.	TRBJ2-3	TGTGCCAGCGGGACGACTAGCACAGATACGCAGTATTTT	CASGTTSTDTQYF
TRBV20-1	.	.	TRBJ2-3	TGCAGTATTAACCCCCCTAGCACAGATACGCAGTATTTT	CSINPPSTDTQYF
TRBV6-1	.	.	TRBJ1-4	TGTGCCAGCAGTAGGGGGGGACGGCCTGCAACTAATGAAAAACTGTTTTTT	CASSRGGRPATNEKLFF
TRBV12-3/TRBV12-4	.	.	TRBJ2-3	TGTACCAGCAGTTTAGCCACAGATACGCAGTATTTT	CTSSLATDTQYF
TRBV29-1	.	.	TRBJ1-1	TGCAGCGTATTACAGGGCGAGGGGACTGAAGCTTTCTTT	CSVLQGEGTEAFF
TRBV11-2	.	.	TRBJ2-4	TGTGCCAGCAGCTTAGACGTCCCGCCGGGGGAGCAGTACTTC	CASSLDVPPGEQYF
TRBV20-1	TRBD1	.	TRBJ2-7	TGCAGTGCTAGAGGCGCCAAAGGGACAGGGACCTACGAGCAGTACTTC	CSARGAKGTGTYEQYF
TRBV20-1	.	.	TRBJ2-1	TGCAGTGCTTACGGGCGGTCGAGCTCCTACAGTGAGCAGTTCTTC	CSAYGRSSSYSEQFF
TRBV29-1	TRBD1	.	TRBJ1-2	TGCAGCGCCTGGACAGGAGCCTTCTATGGCTACACCTTC	CSAWTGAFYGYTF
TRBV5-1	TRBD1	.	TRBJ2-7	TGCGCCAGCAGTATGGGACAGAGTATCGAGCAGTACTTC	CASSMGQSIEQYF
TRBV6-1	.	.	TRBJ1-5	TGTGCCAGCAGTGTTGAGTGGGGACAGCCCCAGCATTTT	CASSVEWGQPQHF
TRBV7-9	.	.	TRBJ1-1	TGTGCCAGCAGCTTTAATGAAGCTTTCTTT	CASSFNEAFF
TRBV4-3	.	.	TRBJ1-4	TGCGCCAGCAGCCAATTCACAGGGATTTCTGAAAAACTGTTTTTT	CASSQFTGISEKLFF
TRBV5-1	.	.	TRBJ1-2	TGCGCCAGCAGCGCGACAGCAGCCATCACGATGGGTGGCTACACCTTC	CASSATAAITMGGYTF
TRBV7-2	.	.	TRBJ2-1	TGTGCCAGCAGCGACCTTGGCCCCTACAATGAGCAGTTCTTC	CASSDLGPYNEQFF
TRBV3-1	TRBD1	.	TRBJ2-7	TGTGCCAGCAGCCGTCGGGACAGGGATTACGAGCAGTACTTC	CASSRRDRDYEQYF
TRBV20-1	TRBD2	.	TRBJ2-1	TGCAGTGCTAGACTAGCGGGGGGGCACGTCAGCCGTGAGCAGTTCTTC	CSARLAGGHVSREQFF
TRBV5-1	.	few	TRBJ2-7	TGCGCCAGCAGCACACTAGGGACGGGTGAGCAGTACTTC	CASSTLGTGEQYF
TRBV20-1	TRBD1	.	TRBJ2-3	TGCAGTCTACAGGGGGCAGGCACAGATACGCAGTATTTT	CSLQGAGTDTQYF
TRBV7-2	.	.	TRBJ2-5	TGTGCCAGCAGCTTATTGGGGGTCCAAGAGACCCAGTACTTC	CASSLLGVQETQYF
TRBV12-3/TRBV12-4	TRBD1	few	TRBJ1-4	TGTGCCAGCAGCCAAACGGGGACAGGAAATGAAAAACTGTTTTTT	CASSQTGTGNEKLFF
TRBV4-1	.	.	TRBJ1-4	TGCGCCAGCAGCCAGAATAATGAAAAACTGTTTTTT	CASSQNNEKLFF
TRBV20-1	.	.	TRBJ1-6	TGCAGTGCTACCGCGACAGGTTATAGCTCCTATAATTCACCCCTCCACTTT	CSATATGYSSYNSPLHF
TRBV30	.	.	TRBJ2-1	TGTGCCTGGAGGTCCCCTTGGGGTGGGATTGCCTACAATGAGCAGTTCTTC	CAWRSPWGGIAYNEQFF
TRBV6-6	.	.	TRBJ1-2	TGTGCCAGCAGTTACGGGGGGGGCGTCGACTATGGCTACACCTTC	CASSYGGGVDYGYTF
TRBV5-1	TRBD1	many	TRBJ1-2	TGTGCCAGCAGTTGGACAGGGGGTGATGGCTACACCTTC	CASSWTGGDGYTF
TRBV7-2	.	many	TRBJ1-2	TGTGCCAGCAGCTCCGGGGTCAAAAACGGCTACACCTTC	CASSSGVKNGYTF
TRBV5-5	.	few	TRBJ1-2	TGTGCCAGCTGGGCTGGGAGAGGGTACTATGGCTACACCTTC	CASWAGRGYYGYTF
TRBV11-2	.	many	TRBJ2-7	TGTGCCAGCAGCCCCGAGGGATTAAGCTCCTACGAGCAGTACTTC	CASSPEGLSSYEQYF
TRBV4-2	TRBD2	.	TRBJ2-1	TGTGCCAGCAGCCATTCGAGCGGGGGCAATTACAATGAGCAGTTCTTC	CASSHSSGGNYNEQFF
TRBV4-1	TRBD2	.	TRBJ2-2	TGCGCCAGCAGCCATACTAGCGGGGGGGCCACCGGGGAGCTGTTTTTT	CASSHTSGGATGELFF
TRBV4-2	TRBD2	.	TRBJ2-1	TGTGCCAGCAGCCTCGCATCAATGGGCGGGGGGGCCGTTGAGCAGTTCTTC	CASSLASMGGGAVEQFF
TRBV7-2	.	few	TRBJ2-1	TGTGCCAGCAGCCAATTTACAGGTTTAGGTTCGGAAAATGAGCAGTTCTTC	CASSQFTGLGSENEQFF
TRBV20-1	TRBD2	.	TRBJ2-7	TGCAGTGCTAGAGATATAGCGGGAAAAACCTACGAGCAGTACTTC	CSARDIAGKTYEQYF
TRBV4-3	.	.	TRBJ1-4	TGCGCCAGCAGCCAAGAATTATCTGCAACTAATGAAAAACTGTTTTTT	CASSQELSATNEKLFF
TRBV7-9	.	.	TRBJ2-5	TGTGCCAGCAGCTCGACTAGAACAGAGGAGACCCAGTACTTC	CASSSTRTEETQYF
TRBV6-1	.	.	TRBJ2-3	TGTGCCAGCAGGGGTACGCAGTATTTT	CASRGTQYF
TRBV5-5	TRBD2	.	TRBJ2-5	TGTGCCAGCACCGAACGACTACTAGCGGGGGAAGAGACCCAGTACTTC	CASTERLLAGEETQYF